The source of this T cell receptor beta chain is a study of vaccination effects on CD4 cells after COVID-19. Data came from immunoSEQ multiplex PCR; TCRdb stores just in-frame clones and leaves some out. The sample yields under 80,000 clones, about 70% seen once. Of note for this clone: Antigen: not known.

Broader study findings: Researchers report that only 1 of 255 vaccine-induced clones in healthy vaccinees cross-reacted with common cold coronaviruses. There was marked clonal contraction among infection- and vaccine-induced clones late after vaccination.

Antigen-specific CD4+ T cells were first expanded with viral peptide pools by the ViraFEST assay and only then sequenced. Following culture for approximately 11 days, CD4+ T cells were isolated. No vaccinee had earlier SARS-CoV-2 infection, and nucleocapsid antibodies were negative. Every well housed roughly 2.1 million PBMC, which grew in culture alongside 10 IU/ml IL-2 and 10 ug/ml peptides. Sequences were derived from CD4+ T cells from PBMCs cultured with HCoV-229E spike peptides, sampled before COVID-19 vaccination. The sequence derives from a human donor who received a COVID-19 vaccine.

The CDR3 protein is CASKSGGTGELFF. The CDR3 coding sequence is TGTGCCAGTAAATCCGGCGGCACCGGGGAGCTGTTTTTT. V gene TRBV19 combines with J gene TRBJ2-2; no definite D call. Trimming removed 7 bases at V and 4 bases at J, with 10 bases between. This CDR3 is 13 amino acids long. Germline assignment: CDR1 LNHDA and CDR2 SQIVND (reference sequence). Using reference TRBV19 and TRBJ2-2 for the parts outside the CDR3, the full variable domain is DGGITQSPKYLFRKEGQNVTLSCEQNLNHDAMYWYRQDPGQGLRLIYYSQIVNDFQKGDIAEGYSVSREKKESFPLTVTSAQKNPTAFYLCASKSGGTGELFFGEGSRLTVL.